This T cell receptor beta chain was observed in a study of Ad26.COV2.S vaccination and SARS-CoV-2 variants. Treatment noted: around 19 received Ad26.COV2.S at low or high dose, single or two shots; about 5 received placebo; per-sample allocation not given. All samples were drawn on day 63, counting from the first vaccine or placebo injection. Study conclusions and caveats: Vaccinees displayed broader spike-specific TCR repertoires than placebo recipients.

Method: immunoSEQ multiplex PCR; TCRdb's copy keeps in-frame clones and lacks some. The table has under 300,000 clones, roughly 85% seen once; the top ten hold roughly 3%. V was pared by 5 bases and J by 9 bases, with 17 bases between. Germline values: CDR1 SGHTA, CDR2 FQGNSA. CDR3 size: 13 residues. This clone was detected only a few times. Its antigen is unknown. V is TRBV7-2 and J is TRBJ2-7; D perhaps matches TRBD2 (5 bases). This receptor was identified in a person between 18 and 65 years old who received the Ad26.COV2.S COVID-19 vaccine or a placebo. The sample here was peripheral blood, taken in a trial of Ad26.COV2.S vaccine versus placebo. In DNA form, the CDR3 reads TGTGCCAGCAGCCAAGACACCGCGGGCGGGCAGTACTTC. Encoded protein: CASSQDTAGGQYF. The full variable domain, its missing parts supplied by reference TRBV7-2 and TRBJ2-7, is GAGVSQSPSNKVTEKGKDVELRCDPISGHTALYWYRQSLGQGLEFLIYFQGNSAPDKSGLPSDRFSAERTGGSVSTLTIQRTQQEDSAVYLCASSQDTAGGQYFGPGTRLTVT.